The 24 T cell receptor beta chains reported below all come from one sample, sequenced in a study of early T cells in non-severe SARS-CoV-2 infection. TCRdb called the 5' RACE reads again in MiXCR, with one record for every CDR3 protein. The sample holds about 56,000 distinct CDR3 sequences; roughly 16% are singletons and the top ten take approximately 4%. Sample: whole blood, taken at baseline. The receptors derive from an adult who was a healthcare worker with PCR-confirmed SARS-CoV-2 infection or an uninfected control (not recorded which).

This clonotype turned up a few times. The chain is built from TRBV29-1 and TRBJ2-7; 13 positions agree with TRBD2. The CDR3 length is 20 residues. Germline V gives CDR1 SQVTM, CDR2 ANQGSEA. The V segment lost 0 bases and the J segment 1 base; nucleotides outside the gene matches: 15. The CDR3 nucleotides are TGCAGCGTTGAAGAAGGGCTGGGACTAGCGGGGAACTTCTCTTCCTACGAGCAGTACTTC. It codes for CSVEEGLGLAGNFSSYEQYF.

There are many counts of this clonotype. This chain connects TRBV6-5 to TRBJ1-4, with a tentative D call TRBD1 (5 bases). In germline, CDR1 is MNHEY, CDR2 SVGAGI. The CDR3 has 13 residues. V lost 0 bases and J lost 11, with 10 bases in between. The CDR3 reads CASSYSRRGKLFF. The CDR3, as DNA: TGTGCCAGCAGTTACTCGCGTCGGGGGAAACTGTTTTTT.

This chain connects TRBV7-9 to TRBJ2-3; tentatively, D is TRBD1 (8 bases). Germline CDR1 is SEHNR and CDR2 is FQNEAQ (reference sequence). CDR3 length: 15 residues. The ends were cut back, 7 bases at V and 2 bases at J, with 16 bases in the middle. CDR3 coding DNA: TGTGCCAGCACGGGGGGACAGGCGATCACAGATACGCAGTATTTT. Translated: CASTGGQAITDTQYF. Drawing the rest from reference TRBV7-9 and TRBJ2-3, the complete variable domain is DTGVSQNPRHKITKRGQNVTFRCDPISEHNRLYWYRQTLGQGPEFLTYFQNEAQLEKSRLLSDRFSAERPKGSFSTLEIQRTEQGDSAMYLCASTGGQAITDTQYFGPGTRLTVL.

This clonotype was counted ten times or more. V and J are TRBV6-6 and TRBJ2-3; D may match TRBD1 or TRBD2 (5 bases each). Germline assignment: CDR1 MNHNY and CDR2 SVGAGI (reference sequence). This CDR3 is built from 14 residues. V lost 7 bases to trimming and J lost 2 bases, with 13 bases between them. CDR3 in DNA: TGTGCCAGCAATCTCCGGGGCCCCACAGATACGCAGTATTTT. Amino acid sequence: CASNLRGPTDTQYF.

This clonotype came up many times. The chain employs TRBV20-1 and TRBJ2-7; possibly TRBD1 or TRBD2 for D (5 bases each). Trimming pared 5 bases from V and 2 bases from J, leaving 19 bases between. Germline CDR1 is DFQATT and CDR2 is SNEGSKA (reference sequence). This CDR3 has 15 amino acids. The CDR3: CSALEGSSGTYEQYF. The CDR3 bases are TGCAGTGCTCTAGAGGGGTCCTCAGGGACCTACGAGCAGTACTTC.

The chain couples TRBV5-1 to TRBJ1-1, with D possibly being TRBD1 (5 bases). Trimming took 5 bases from V and 3 from J, leaving 8 bases between them. This CDR3 region has 12 residues. Germline V gene sequence: CDR1 SGHRS, CDR2 YFSETQ. In DNA, the CDR3 is TGCGCCAGCAGGGGGACGGACACTGAAGCTTTCTTT. The encoded protein is CASRGTDTEAFF.

This clonotype was counted many times. V gene TRBV5-5 combines with J gene TRBJ2-3; perhaps TRBD1 as D (5 bases). The CDR3 has 14 residues. V was cut by 4 bases and J by 10 bases, with 19 bases left in between. CDR1 and CDR2 from the germline V gene are SGHKS and YYEKEE (reference sequence). The chain's CDR3 is CASSPLGPPAPQYF. As DNA, the CDR3 is TGTGCCAGCAGCCCTCTGGGGCCTCCCGCCCCGCAGTATTTT.

This chain links TRBV7-2 with TRBJ2-1; perhaps TRBD1 as D (5 bases). Trimming left V 1 base short and J 3 bases short, with 19 bases between. The CDR3 runs to 18 residues. CDR1 is SGHTA and CDR2 is FQGNSA in the germline V gene. The DNA for the CDR3 is TGTGCCAGCAGCTTAGAAGCTTTGCGACAGCTTAACTACAATGAGCAGTTCTTC. The encoded protein is CASSLEALRQLNYNEQFF.

J is TRBJ2-7 and V is TRBV21-1; TRBD1 reflects the table's D call only, with no check against the DNA. TRBV21-1 is annotated as a pseudogene. This CDR3 is 18 amino acids long. As DNA, the CDR3 is TGTGCCAGCAGCAAACCGTTAGACAGTATCAAGTTCCCCTACGAGCAGTACTTC. Its translation: CASSKPLDSIKFPYEQYF.

The rearrangement joins TRBV20-1 to TRBJ2-1; TRBD2 matches at 8 bases. Germline assignment: CDR1 DFQATT and CDR2 SNEGSKA (reference sequence). V trimming: 0 bases; J trimming: 5 bases; junction bases outside the gene matches: 6. The CDR3 consists of 15 residues. The CDR3 sequence is CSARDREGQHNEQFF. CDR3 DNA sequence: TGCAGTGCTAGAGATCGGGAGGGCCAACACAATGAGCAGTTCTTC.

The chain combines TRBV4-1 with TRBJ1-2; D remains ambiguous. Germline CDR1 is MGHRA and CDR2 is YSYEKL. Trimming stripped 4 bases from V and 6 bases from J, with 15 bases between. The CDR3 loop spans 14 amino acids. The CDR3 loop is CASSLEGGYDGYTF. DNA of the CDR3: TGCGCCAGCAGCCTCGAGGGCGGGTATGATGGCTACACCTTC.

This clonotype was found many times. V gene TRBV20-1 combines with J gene TRBJ1-2, with 7 bases that match TRBD1. This CDR3 is built from 13 residues. V lost 3 bases to trimming and J lost 4 bases; unmatched junction nucleotides: 5. Looked up from germline, CDR1 is DFQATT and CDR2 is SNEGSKA (reference sequence). The CDR3 DNA reads as TGCAGTGCTAGCGACAGGGTGCCCTATGGCTACACCTTC. Protein product: CSASDRVPYGYTF.

The gene calls are TRBV5-1 and TRBJ2-7; 8 bases match TRBD2. This CDR3 is built from 16 residues. CDR1 SGHRS and CDR2 YFSETQ come from the germline V gene. The V gene end was trimmed by 3 bases and the J gene end by 5 bases; junction bases not matched to a gene: 13. CDR3 bases: TGCGCCAGCAGCTCACTAACCGGGACTAGGTCTAACGAGCAGTACTTC. Encoded protein: CASSSLTGTRSNEQYF.

Ten or more counts support this clonotype. The chain recombines TRBV15 with TRBJ2-7; no clear D. The germline V gene has CDR1 LNHNV and CDR2 YYDKDF (reference sequence). V was trimmed by 0 bases and J by 0 bases, leaving 9 bases between them. The CDR3 runs 15 residues. The CDR3 protein is CATSRERVPSYEQYF. The CDR3 bases are TGTGCCACCAGCAGAGAACGGGTACCCTCCTACGAGCAGTACTTC.

In its sample, this clonotype was seen a few times. V gene TRBV29-1 combines with J gene TRBJ2-7, with TRBD1 matching over 11 bases. CDR3 length: 13 residues. With V trimmed by 8 bases and J by 5 bases, 8 bases remained unmatched. Germline-derived CDR1 and CDR2 are SQVTM and ANQGSEA. The CDR3 reads CSFRTGGYDEQYF. The CDR3, as DNA: TGCAGCTTTCGGACAGGGGGCTACGACGAGCAGTACTTC.

CDR3 coding DNA: TGCAGTGCTAGAGGCCTCGGTGGGGTCACCTACGAGCAGTACTTC. It codes for CSARGLGGVTYEQYF. The chain uses TRBV20-1 and TRBJ2-7, with D hard to call. This CDR3 is 15 amino acids long. V was pared by 1 base and J by 2 bases, with 15 bases between. Germline loops: CDR1 DFQATT, CDR2 SNEGSKA (reference sequence).

V is TRBV7-8 and J is TRBJ2-7; possible D gene TRBD2, 6 bases. Trimming removed 1 base from V and 5 bases from J, with 15 bases in between. CDR1 and CDR2 from the germline V gene are SGHVS and FQNEAQ. The CDR3 contains 15 residues. As DNA, the CDR3 is TGTGCCAGCAGCTTAGGCGGGACTCCTTCCAACGAGCAGTACTTC. Its translation: CASSLGGTPSNEQYF.

This clonotype showed up just a few times. The chain links TRBV5-1 to TRBJ2-7; TRBD1 aligns across 7 bases. The V segment lost 1 base and the J segment 1 base; nucleotides outside the gene matches: 2. The CDR3 runs to 14 residues. CDR1 SGHRS and CDR2 YFSETQ come from the germline V gene. CDR3 residues: CASSLTTGSYEQYF. The CDR3 region has the DNA TGCGCCAGCAGCTTGACGACAGGGTCCTACGAGCAGTACTTC.

The chain joins TRBV5-1 to TRBJ2-3; no firm D call. V lost 1 base and J 5 bases, leaving 8 bases between the germline ends. The CDR3 is 13 amino acids. Germline CDR1 is SGHRS and CDR2 is YFSETQ. CDR3 sequence reads: CASSLLQEDTQYF. CDR3 sequence (DNA): TGCGCCAGCAGCTTGTTACAAGAAGATACGCAGTATTTT.

The J gene is TRBJ1-5, the V gene TRBV30, with D possibly matching TRBD1 (5 bases). The CDR3 extends over 13 amino acids. Germline-derived CDR1 and CDR2 are GTSNPN and SVGIG (reference sequence). V shed 1 base and J shed 5 bases, with 9 bases lying between them. The CDR3 loop reads CAWSGEQDQPQHF. The DNA for the CDR3 is TGTGCCTGGAGTGGGGAACAGGATCAGCCCCAGCATTTT. The full variable domain, in which reference TRBV30 and TRBJ1-5 provide the parts outside the CDR3, is SQTIHQWPATLVQPVGSPLSLECTVEGTSNPNLYWYRQAAGRGLQLLFYSVGIGQISSEVPQNLSASRPQDRQFILSSKKLLLSDSGFYLCAWSGEQDQPQHFGDGTRLSIL.

In this sample, this clonotype turned up a few times. The genes are TRBV19 and TRBJ2-7; 11 positions match TRBD2. There are 16 residues in the CDR3. J lost 3 bases, V lost 5 bases, and 9 bases had no gene match. Per germline, CDR1 LNHDA and CDR2 SQIVND (reference sequence). CDR3 sequence reads: CASSPHGLAGNYEQYF. In DNA form, the CDR3 reads TGTGCCAGTAGTCCGCACGGACTAGCGGGCAACTACGAGCAGTACTTC.

This clonotype was seen a handful of times. V and J are TRBV4-2 and TRBJ2-3; D remains unclear. Germline CDR1 is LGHNA and CDR2 is YNFKEQ. The length of the CDR3 is 14 residues. V was trimmed by 0 bases and J by 4 bases, leaving 8 bases between them. Written as DNA, the CDR3 is TGTGCCAGCAGCCAAGAGGAACCAGCAGATACGCAGTATTTT. Amino acids: CASSQEEPADTQYF.

The chain carries TRBV7-3 and TRBJ2-2, with D tentatively TRBD1 (7 bases). Trimming cost V 8 bases and J 4 bases, with 17 bases left between them. Looked up from germline, CDR1 is SGHTA and CDR2 is FQGTGA. The CDR3 extends over 15 amino acids. CDR3 amino acids: CASHPGGTATGELFF. In nucleotides, the CDR3 is TGTGCCAGCCACCCCGGCGGGACAGCCACCGGGGAGCTGTTTTTT.

This clonotype was detected many times. The rearrangement links TRBV11-2 to TRBJ2-1, with 9 bases identical to TRBD2. This CDR3 comprises 19 residues. The trim removed 2 bases at V and 4 bases at J, leaving 15 bases unmatched. Germline CDR1 reads SGHAT; CDR2 reads FQNNGV. Here the CDR3 DNA reads TGTGCCAGCAGCTTAACCAGCGGGAGGACCGGGGGTTCTTACAATGAGCAGTTCTTC. It yields the protein CASSLTSGRTGGSYNEQFF. Variable domain in full (rest from reference TRBV11-2 and TRBJ2-1): EAGVAQSPRYKIIEKRQSVAFWCNPISGHATLYWYQQILGQGPKLLIQFQNNGVVDDSQLPKDRFSAERLKGVDSTLKIQPAKLEDSAVYLCASSLTSGRTGGSYNEQFFGPGTRLTVL.